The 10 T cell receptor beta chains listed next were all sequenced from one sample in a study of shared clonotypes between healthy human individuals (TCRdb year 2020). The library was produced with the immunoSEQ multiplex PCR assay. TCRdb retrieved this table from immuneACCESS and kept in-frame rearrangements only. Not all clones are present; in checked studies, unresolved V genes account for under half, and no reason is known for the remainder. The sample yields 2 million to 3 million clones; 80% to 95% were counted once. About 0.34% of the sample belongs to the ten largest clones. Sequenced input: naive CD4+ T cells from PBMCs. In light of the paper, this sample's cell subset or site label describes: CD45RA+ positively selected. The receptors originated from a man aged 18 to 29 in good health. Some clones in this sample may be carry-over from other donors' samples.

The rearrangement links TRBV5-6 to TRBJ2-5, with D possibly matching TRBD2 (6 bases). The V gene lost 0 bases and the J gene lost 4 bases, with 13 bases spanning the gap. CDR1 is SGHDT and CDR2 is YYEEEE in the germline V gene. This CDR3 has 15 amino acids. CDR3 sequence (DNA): TGTGCCAGCAGCTTGGGGGTGGGCGGGACAGAGACCCAGTACTTC. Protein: CASSLGVGGTETQYF.

The CDR3 spells CASRATRGNTGELFF. Here the CDR3 DNA reads TGCGCCAGCCGTGCAACCCGAGGGAACACCGGGGAGCTGTTTTTT. The V call is TRBV10-2, the J call TRBJ2-2; D remains unclear. Germline CDR1 WSHSY, CDR2 SAAADI. The CDR3 length is 15 residues. V was cut by 8 bases and J by 1 base, with 14 bases left in between.

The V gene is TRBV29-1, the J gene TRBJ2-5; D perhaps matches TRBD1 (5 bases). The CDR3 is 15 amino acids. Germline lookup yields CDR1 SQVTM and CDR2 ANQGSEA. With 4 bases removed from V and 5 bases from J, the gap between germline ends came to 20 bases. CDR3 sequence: CSVVRGAKTLETQYF. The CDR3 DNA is TGCAGCGTTGTAAGGGGTGCGAAGACCCTGGAGACCCAGTACTTC.

CDR3: CASTSRRGGLTDTQYF. CDR3 nucleotides: TGCGCCAGCACCTCCCGACGGGGGGGGCTCACAGATACGCAGTATTTT. The gene calls are TRBV5-1 and TRBJ2-3; 8 bases are a match to TRBD2. Losses at the gene ends were 6 bases for V and 2 bases for J; bases not matched to a gene: 11. Germline CDR1 reads SGHRS; CDR2 reads YFSETQ. The CDR3 totals 16 residues. Based on the CDR3 plus reference TRBV5-1 and TRBJ2-3, the full variable domain is KAGVTQTPRYLIKTRGQQVTLSCSPISGHRSVSWYQQTPGQGLQFLFEYFSETQRNKGNFPGRFSGRQFSNSRSEMNVSTLELGDSALYLCASTSRRGGLTDTQYFGPGTRLTVL.

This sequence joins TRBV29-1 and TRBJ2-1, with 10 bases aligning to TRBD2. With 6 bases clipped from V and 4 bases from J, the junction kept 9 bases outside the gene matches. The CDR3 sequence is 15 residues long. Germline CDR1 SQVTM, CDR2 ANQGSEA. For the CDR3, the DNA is TGCAGCGTCGAACCTAGCGGGAGCCCGTACAATGAGCAGTTCTTC. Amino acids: CSVEPSGSPYNEQFF.

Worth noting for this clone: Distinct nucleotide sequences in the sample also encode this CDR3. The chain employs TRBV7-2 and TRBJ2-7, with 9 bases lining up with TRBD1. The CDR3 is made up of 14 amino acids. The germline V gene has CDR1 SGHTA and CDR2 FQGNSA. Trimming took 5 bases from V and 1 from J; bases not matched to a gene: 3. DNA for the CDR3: TGTGCCAGCAGCCCCGGGACAGGGTCCTACGAGCAGTACTTC. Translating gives CASSPGTGSYEQYF.

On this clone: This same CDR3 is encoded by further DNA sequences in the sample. The CDR3 coding sequence is TGTGCCAGCAGTCGACAGGGGCCCTACGAGCAGTACTTC. Residues: CASSRQGPYEQYF. This rearrangement joins TRBV28 to TRBJ2-7; 8 nucleotides line up with TRBD1. The CDR3 runs to 13 residues. Germline V lookup: CDR1 MDHEN, CDR2 SYDVKM. Trimming removed 5 bases from V and 2 bases from J; junction bases left unmatched: 2.

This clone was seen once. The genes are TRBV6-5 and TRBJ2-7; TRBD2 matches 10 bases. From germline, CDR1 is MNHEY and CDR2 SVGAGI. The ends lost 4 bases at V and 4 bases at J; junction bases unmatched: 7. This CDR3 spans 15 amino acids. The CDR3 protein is CASSSQGAGGYEQYF. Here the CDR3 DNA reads TGTGCCAGCAGTTCCCAGGGAGCGGGAGGGTACGAGCAGTACTTC.

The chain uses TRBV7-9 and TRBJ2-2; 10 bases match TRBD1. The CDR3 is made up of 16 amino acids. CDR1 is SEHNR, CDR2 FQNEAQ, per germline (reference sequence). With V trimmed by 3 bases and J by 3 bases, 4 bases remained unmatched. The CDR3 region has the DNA TGTGCCAGCAGCTTCCCGGACAGGGGGGACACCGGGGAGCTGTTTTTT. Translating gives CASSFPDRGDTGELFF.

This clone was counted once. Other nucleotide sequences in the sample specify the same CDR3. This CDR3 reads CSAHSTDTQYF. CDR3 DNA sequence: TGCAGTGCACACAGCACAGATACGCAGTATTTT. The chain combines TRBV20-1 with TRBJ2-3; no definite D call. Germline CDR1 and CDR2: DFQATT and SNEGSKA (reference sequence). The V and J ends lost 6 bases and 0 bases respectively, with 4 bases between them. The CDR3 is made up of 11 amino acids.